Listed below are T cell receptor beta chains from one sample, sequenced in a study of blood T cell repertoires in COVID-19. Sequencing used immunoSEQ multiplex PCR; TCRdb keeps in-frame clones, though not all of them. The table shows approximately 200,000 clones, with about 82% occurring only once. Sequenced input: peripheral blood. The receptors come from a woman older than 75 with acute or convalescent COVID-19. The CDR3 runs from the conserved cysteine through the conserved F or W. Fields, in order: J gene, clone size, D gene, V gene, CDR3 DNA, CDR3 protein. D genes are given only for firm matches. Only part of the rows carry a size: once, few, many, or a class if the clone is expanded.

TRBJ2-3 | . | . | TRBV7-7 | TGTGCTAGCAGCCAAGAGGACACGGCTGATACGCAGTATTTT | CASSQEDTADTQYF
TRBJ2-3 | few | . | TRBV7-2 | TGTGCCAGCAGCTCGAGGACAGGCACAGATACGCAGTATTTT | CASSSRTGTDTQYF
TRBJ2-7 | . | TRBD2 | TRBV7-9 | TGTGCCAGCAGCCATCTAGCGGGAGGGCCCCACGAGCAGTACTTC | CASSHLAGGPHEQYF
TRBJ1-3 | . | . | TRBV7-3 | TGTGCCAGCAGCTTGGTCGGGGAATCTGGAAACACCATATATTTT | CASSLVGESGNTIYF
TRBJ1-4 | once | TRBD1 | TRBV24-1 | TGTGCCACCAGTGATCCCCGCGCAGGGGGTGAAAAACTGTTTTTT | CATSDPRAGGEKLFF
TRBJ1-2 | . | TRBD1 | TRBV7-2 | TGTGCCAGCAGCTTAGGGGGACAGACCCTCTATGGCTACACCTTC | CASSLGGQTLYGYTF
TRBJ2-3 | . | . | TRBV11-3 | TGTGCCAGCAGCCCTAGCGCCTTGGGTACGCAGTATTTT | CASSPSALGTQYF
TRBJ1-2 | . | . | TRBV5-1 | TGCGCCACCGCAGGGGCTGAGGGCTACACCTTC | CATAGAEGYTF
TRBJ2-7 | . | TRBD1 | TRBV4-3 | TGCGCCAGCAGCCAACTGACAGGGGATAGATACGAGCAGTACTTC | CASSQLTGDRYEQYF
TRBJ1-3 | . | . | TRBV27 | TGTGCCAGCAGTTTATCTCGGGAACCTGGAAACACCATATATTTT | CASSLSREPGNTIYF
TRBJ1-1 | . | TRBD1 | TRBV19 | TGTGCCAGTAGAGCCGGGACAGGGGGGACTGAAGCTTTCTTT | CASRAGTGGTEAFF
TRBJ1-1 | few | . | TRBV19 | TGTGCCAGTAGATCCCCGGGGGTAAGCACTGAAGCTTTCTTT | CASRSPGVSTEAFF
TRBJ1-3 | . | TRBD1 | TRBV29-1 | TGCAGCGGGGGGGGACAGTTTAGCTCTGGAAACACCATATATTTT | CSGGGQFSSGNTIYF
TRBJ2-1 | . | TRBD2 | TRBV6-1 | TGTGCCAGCAGTGAGGGACTAGCGGGGGTGTCCAGATCCTACAATGAGCAGTTCTTC | CASSEGLAGVSRSYNEQFF
TRBJ2-2 | once | TRBD2 | TRBV7-8 | TGTGCCAGCAGCTTAGGTTGGACTAGCGCGACCGGGGAGCTGTTTTTT | CASSLGWTSATGELFF
TRBJ2-5 | . | TRBD2 | TRBV9 | TGTGCCAGCAGCGGACGCCGCGGTAGCGGGGACCAAGAGACCCAGTACTTC | CASSGRRGSGDQETQYF
TRBJ1-6 | . | TRBD1 | TRBV2 | TGTGCCAGCAGTGGGACAGGGGGGTATAATTCACCCCTCCACTTT | CASSGTGGYNSPLHF
TRBJ2-2 | . | . | TRBV7-2 | TGTGCCAGCAGCTTAAGTAGCGCGAACACCGGGGAGCTGTTTTTT | CASSLSSANTGELFF
TRBJ1-2 | . | TRBD1 | TRBV14 | TGTGCCAGCAGCGACAGGGGGGGCGGCTACACCTTC | CASSDRGGGYTF
TRBJ2-1 | . | . | TRBV7-8 | TGTGCCAGCAGCGTCGGGACTGCCAACAATGAGCAGTTCTTC | CASSVGTANNEQFF
TRBJ1-5 | . | . | TRBV18 | TGTGCCAGCTCAAAAGGAGGGGATCAGCCCCAGCATTTT | CASSKGGDQPQHF
TRBJ1-2 | . | TRBD1 | TRBV9 | TGTGCCAGCAGCGGCAGGACAGGGGGTGCCACAATGGGCTACACCTTC | CASSGRTGGATMGYTF
TRBJ2-1 | . | TRBD2 | TRBV7-3 | TGTGCCAGCAGCTTCGAGCGGGGGGGCCATAGTGAGCAGTTCTTC | CASSFERGGHSEQFF
TRBJ1-1 | once | . | TRBV30 | TGTGCCTGGAGTGTACGGGGGACTGAAGCTTTCTTT | CAWSVRGTEAFF
TRBJ1-3 | . | . | TRBV6-5 | TGTGCCAGTGGGGACACTTACTCTGGAAACACCATATATTTT | CASGDTYSGNTIYF
TRBJ2-2 | . | TRBD2 | TRBV7-2 | TGTGCCAGCTGTGATAGCTCCGGGAGGACCGGGGAGCTGTTTTTT | CASCDSSGRTGELFF
TRBJ2-7 | . | . | TRBV28 | TGTGCCAGCAAAGTCGGCTCCTACGAGCAGTACTTC | CASKVGSYEQYF
TRBJ2-3 | many | . | TRBV12-5 | TGTGCTAGTGGCCCGGTAGGGGGAGGGACAGATACGCAGTATTTT | CASGPVGGGTDTQYF
TRBJ1-1 | . | . | TRBV21-1 | TGTGCCAGCAGCAAAGGATCGGGGACAGGGGGAAACACTGAAGCTTTCTTT | CASSKGSGTGGNTEAFF
TRBJ1-5 | . | . | TRBV7-9 | TGTGCCAGCAGCTTACAGGGACATAGCAATCAGCCCCAGCATTTT | CASSLQGHSNQPQHF
TRBJ2-7 | . | TRBD2 | TRBV6-5 | TGTGCCAGCAGAGGCGGGGACTACTCCTACGAGCAGTACTTC | CASRGGDYSYEQYF
TRBJ2-5 | . | . | TRBV11-2 | TGTGCCAGCAGCCCGGCAGGGAAAGAGACCCAGTACTTC | CASSPAGKETQYF
TRBJ1-2 | . | . | TRBV10-3 | TGTGCCATCAGTGAGAGTCAGTTCTATGGCTACACCTTC | CAISESQFYGYTF
TRBJ2-7 | once | . | TRBV6-1 | TGTGCCAGCAGTGAAAGTAGGGACACAGCCTACGAGCAGTACTTC | CASSESRDTAYEQYF
TRBJ2-2 | . | . | TRBV27 | TGTGCCAGAAGAACAGGGCTCGGCACCGGGGAGCTGTTTTTT | CARRTGLGTGELFF
TRBJ2-1 | once | . | TRBV5-1 | TGCGCCAGCAGCTTGGCGGGGAGCGTCTACAATGAGCAGTTCTTC | CASSLAGSVYNEQFF
TRBJ2-1 | . | . | TRBV5-6 | TGTGCCAGCAGCTCCGACTGGAATGAGCAGTTCTTC | CASSSDWNEQFF
TRBJ1-4 | . | . | TRBV19 | TGTGCCAGTAGTCTCAGAGGGACCGGGGGTGAAAAACTGTTTTTT | CASSLRGTGGEKLFF
TRBJ1-3 | few | . | TRBV28 | TGTGCCAGCACCCGAGGAGCTAGCTCTGGAAACACCATATATTTT | CASTRGASSGNTIYF
TRBJ1-5 | . | . | TRBV9 | TGTGCCAGCAGCGCTGGACAGCCCAATCAGCCCCAGCATTTT | CASSAGQPNQPQHF
TRBJ2-5 | . | TRBD1 | TRBV19 | TGTGCCAGTAGGTTACAGGGGCGGGAGACCCAGTACTTC | CASRLQGRETQYF
TRBJ1-2 | . | . | TRBV19 | TGTGCCAGTAGTAAGGCAGGGGTTAACTATGGCTACACCTTC | CASSKAGVNYGYTF
TRBJ2-3 | . | TRBD2 | TRBV9 | TGTGCCAGCAGCCTACGACTAGTGGGGGGGAGTAGCACAGATACGCAGTATTTT | CASSLRLVGGSSTDTQYF
TRBJ2-7 | . | TRBD2 | TRBV3-1/TRBV3-2 | TGTGCCAGCAGCCAGCCGACTAGCGGGATCTCCTACGAGCAGTACTTC | CASSQPTSGISYEQYF
TRBJ1-5 | once | . | TRBV6-2/TRBV6-3 | TGTGCCAGCAGTTACGAGGGCCGGGGAAGCAATCAGCCCCAGCATTTT | CASSYEGRGSNQPQHF
TRBJ2-1 | medium-sized | TRBD2 | TRBV19 | TGTGCCAGTAGTATGGGGACTAGTCACTATGAGCAGTTCTTC | CASSMGTSHYEQFF
TRBJ1-6 | . | . | TRBV28 | TGTGCCAGCTCCTTGAGCTCCTATAATTCACCCCTCCACTTT | CASSLSSYNSPLHF
TRBJ1-2 | many | . | TRBV11-3 | TGTGCCAGCAGCTCCCTGTTATTTTATGGCTACACCTTC | CASSSLLFYGYTF
TRBJ2-2 | . | . | TRBV19 | TGTGCCACTAGGGAGGCTAACATCGGGGAGCTGTTTTTT | CATREANIGELFF
TRBJ1-1 | . | . | TRBV15 | TGTGCCACCAGCAGAGGGCCCCCGGGGGGCACTGAAGCTTTCTTT | CATSRGPPGGTEAFF
TRBJ2-7 | . | TRBD2 | TRBV6-6 | TGTGCCAGCAGTTTATCCACACCAGCGGGAGGGTACGAGCAGTACTTC | CASSLSTPAGGYEQYF
TRBJ2-7 | . | . | TRBV19 | TGTGCCAGTAGTATAGAGGTGCAGTCCTACGAGCAGTACTTC | CASSIEVQSYEQYF
TRBJ2-1 | . | . | TRBV19 | TGTGCCAGTAGTATCCGGACAGAGTACAATGAGCAGTTCTTC | CASSIRTEYNEQFF
TRBJ2-7 | . | TRBD2 | TRBV10-2 | TGCGCCAGCACCCTACTAGCGGGAGCGGTCTACGAGCAGTACTTC | CASTLLAGAVYEQYF
TRBJ1-1 | once | . | TRBV5-1 | TGCGCCAGCAGCTTGGCCGGTGATGAGCACACTGAAGCTTTCTTT | CASSLAGDEHTEAFF
TRBJ2-1 | . | . | TRBV11-3 | TGTGCCAGCAGCTTAGATCCGGGACTGGAAAAGCAGTTCTTC | CASSLDPGLEKQFF
TRBJ2-5 | . | TRBD1 | TRBV19 | TGTGCCAGTAGTGCCGACAGGGCTCAAGAGACCCAGTACTTC | CASSADRAQETQYF
TRBJ1-1 | . | . | TRBV5-1 | TGCGCCAGCAGCTTGGAGGGGCCCGACACTGAAGCTTTCTTT | CASSLEGPDTEAFF
TRBJ2-1 | . | . | TRBV2 | TGTGCCAGCAGTGAGTGGAGTCCCGGGTACAATGAGCAGTTCTTC | CASSEWSPGYNEQFF
TRBJ1-3 | once | . | TRBV14 | TGTGCCAGCAGCCAAGAACCCCAGGGCCTCTCTGGAAACACCATATATTTT | CASSQEPQGLSGNTIYF